Reported below is one T cell receptor beta chain. This sample was taken from a study of control samples from healthy donors and cancer patients. This table comes from immunoSEQ multiplex PCR, and its TCRdb copy is limited to in-frame clones, with some not included. The sample lists over 50,000 clones; 90% to 97% were seen once. The J segment lost 1 base and the V segment lost 0 bases, leaving 4 bases of the junction unmatched. The CDR3 loop spans 16 amino acids. Germline V gene sequence: CDR1 SGHKS, CDR2 YYEKEE (reference sequence). This sequence was found in a woman under 30 in good health. The sample taken for sequencing was blood. The chain is built from TRBV5-5 and TRBJ1-5; 7 positions match TRBD1. In DNA, the CDR3 is TGTGCCAGCAGCTTGGTGTCAGGGGGAAGCAATCAGCCCCAGCATTTT. Residues: CASSLVSGGSNQPQHF.